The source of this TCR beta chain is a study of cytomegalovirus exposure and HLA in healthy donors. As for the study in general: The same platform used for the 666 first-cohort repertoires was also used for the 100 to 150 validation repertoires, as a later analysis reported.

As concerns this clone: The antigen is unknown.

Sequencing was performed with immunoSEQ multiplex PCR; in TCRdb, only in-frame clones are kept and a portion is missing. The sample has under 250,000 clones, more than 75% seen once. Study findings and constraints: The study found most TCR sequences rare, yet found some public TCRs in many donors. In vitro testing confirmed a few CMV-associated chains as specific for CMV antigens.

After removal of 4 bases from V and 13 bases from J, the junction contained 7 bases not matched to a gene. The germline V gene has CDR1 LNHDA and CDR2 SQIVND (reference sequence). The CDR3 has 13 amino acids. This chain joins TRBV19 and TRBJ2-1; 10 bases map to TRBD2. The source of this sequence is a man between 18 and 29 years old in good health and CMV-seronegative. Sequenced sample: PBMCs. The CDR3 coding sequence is TGTGCCAGTAGTACGCTAGCGGGAGAAGCTCAGTTCTTC. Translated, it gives CASSTLAGEAQFF.